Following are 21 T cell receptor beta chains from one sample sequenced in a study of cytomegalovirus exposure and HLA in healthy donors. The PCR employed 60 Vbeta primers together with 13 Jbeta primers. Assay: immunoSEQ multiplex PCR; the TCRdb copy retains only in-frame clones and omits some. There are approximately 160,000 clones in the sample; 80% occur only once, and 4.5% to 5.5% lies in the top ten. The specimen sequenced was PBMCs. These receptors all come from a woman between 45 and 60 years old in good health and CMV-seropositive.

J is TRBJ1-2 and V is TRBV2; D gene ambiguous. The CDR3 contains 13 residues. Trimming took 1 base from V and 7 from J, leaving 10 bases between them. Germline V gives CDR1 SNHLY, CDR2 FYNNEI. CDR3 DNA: TGTGCCAGCAGTGAAGGAGGGATCTTTGGCTACACCTTC. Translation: CASSEGGIFGYTF.

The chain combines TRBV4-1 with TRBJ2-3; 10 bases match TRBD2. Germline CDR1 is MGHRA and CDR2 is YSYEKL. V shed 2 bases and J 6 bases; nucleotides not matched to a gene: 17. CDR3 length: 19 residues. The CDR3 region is CASSQLGSIAGGPRDTQYF. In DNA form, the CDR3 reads TGCGCCAGCAGCCAACTGGGATCCATAGCGGGGGGTCCTAGGGATACGCAGTATTTT.

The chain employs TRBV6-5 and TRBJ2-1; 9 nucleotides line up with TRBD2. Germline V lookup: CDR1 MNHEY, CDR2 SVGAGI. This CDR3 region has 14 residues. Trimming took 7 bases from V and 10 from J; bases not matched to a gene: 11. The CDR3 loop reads CASKRPGLAGEQFF. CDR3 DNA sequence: TGTGCCAGCAAGAGGCCGGGACTAGCAGGGGAGCAGTTCTTC.

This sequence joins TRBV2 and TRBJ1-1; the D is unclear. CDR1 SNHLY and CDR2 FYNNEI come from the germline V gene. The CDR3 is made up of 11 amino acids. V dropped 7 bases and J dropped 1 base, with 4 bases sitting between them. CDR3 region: CASIRNTEAFF. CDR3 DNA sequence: TGTGCCAGCATCAGGAACACTGAAGCTTTCTTT.

CDR3 coding DNA: TGTGCCAGTAGTATAGTGGGGCAGGTTTGGAAGTTCTTC. Protein sequence: CASSIVGQVWKFF. The J gene is TRBJ2-1, the V gene TRBV19; D possibly corresponds to TRBD1 (5 bases). Germline V gene lookup returns CDR1 LNHDA and CDR2 SQIVND (reference sequence). The CDR3 is 13 amino acids. With 1 base removed from V and 14 bases from J, the gap between germline ends came to 15 bases.

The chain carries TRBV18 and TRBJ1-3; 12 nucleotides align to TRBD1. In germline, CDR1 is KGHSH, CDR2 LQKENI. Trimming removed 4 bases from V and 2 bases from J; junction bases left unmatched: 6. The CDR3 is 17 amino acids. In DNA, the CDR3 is TGTGCCAGCTCACGGGACAGGGGGCAGTCGGCTGGAAACACCATATATTTT. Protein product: CASSRDRGQSAGNTIYF.

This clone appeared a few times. CDR3 loop: CASSQEVTGGTEAFF. DNA of the CDR3: TGCGCCAGCAGCCAAGAAGTGACAGGGGGCACTGAAGCTTTCTTT. This chain uses TRBV4-1 with TRBJ1-1; 9 positions agree with TRBD1. The junction had 3 bases not matched to a gene; V was cut back by 0 bases and J by 4 bases. CDR1 is MGHRA and CDR2 is YSYEKL in the germline V gene. The CDR3 has 15 amino acids.

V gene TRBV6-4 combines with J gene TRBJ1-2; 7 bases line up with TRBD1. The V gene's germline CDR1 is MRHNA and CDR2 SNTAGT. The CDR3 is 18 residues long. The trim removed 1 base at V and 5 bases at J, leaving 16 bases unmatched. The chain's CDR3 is CASSDFLDFDRARYGYTF. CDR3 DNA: TGTGCCAGCAGTGACTTTCTCGATTTTGACAGGGCTCGGTATGGCTACACCTTC.

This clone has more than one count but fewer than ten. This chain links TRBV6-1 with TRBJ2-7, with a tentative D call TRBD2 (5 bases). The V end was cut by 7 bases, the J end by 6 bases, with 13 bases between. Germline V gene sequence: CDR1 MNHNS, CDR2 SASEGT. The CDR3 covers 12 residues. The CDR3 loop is CASKPGSGEQYF. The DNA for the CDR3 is TGTGCCAGCAAGCCCGGCAGCGGCGAGCAGTACTTC.

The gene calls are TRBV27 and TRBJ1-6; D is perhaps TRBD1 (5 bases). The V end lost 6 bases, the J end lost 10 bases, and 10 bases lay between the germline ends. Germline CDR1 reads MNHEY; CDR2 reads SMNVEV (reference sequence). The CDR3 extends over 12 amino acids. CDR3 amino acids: CASSRRGSPLHF. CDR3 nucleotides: TGTGCCAGCAGCAGGAGGGGATCACCCCTCCACTTT.

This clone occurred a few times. The CDR3 DNA reads TGTGCCAGCAGTGAAGCTCCCCAATCAGGGGCTGAAGCTTTCTTT. Residues: CASSEAPQSGAEAFF. This chain joins TRBV2 and TRBJ1-1, with D perhaps TRBD1 (6 bases). The length of the CDR3 is 15 residues. V dropped 0 bases and J dropped 6 bases, with 14 bases sitting between them. CDR1 and CDR2 (germline): SNHLY, FYNNEI.

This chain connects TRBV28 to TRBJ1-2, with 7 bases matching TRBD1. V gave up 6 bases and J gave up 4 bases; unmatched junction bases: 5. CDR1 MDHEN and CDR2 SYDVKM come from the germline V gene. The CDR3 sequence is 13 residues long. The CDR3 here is CASSRGQAYGYTF. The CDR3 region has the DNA TGTGCCAGCAGCCGAGGACAGGCCTATGGCTACACCTTC.

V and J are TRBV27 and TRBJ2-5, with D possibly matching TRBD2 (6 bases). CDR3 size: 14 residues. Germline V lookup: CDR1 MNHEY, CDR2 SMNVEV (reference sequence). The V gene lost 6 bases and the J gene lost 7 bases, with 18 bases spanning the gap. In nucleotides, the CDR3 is TGTGCCAGCAGACTCGGGGGTTCGGTGGGGACCCAGTACTTC. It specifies CASRLGGSVGTQYF.

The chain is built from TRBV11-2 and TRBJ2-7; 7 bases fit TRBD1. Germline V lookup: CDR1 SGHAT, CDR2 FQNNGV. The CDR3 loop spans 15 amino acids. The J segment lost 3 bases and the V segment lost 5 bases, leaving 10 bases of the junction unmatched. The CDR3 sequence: CASSPTGHPIYEQYF. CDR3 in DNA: TGTGCCAGCAGCCCGACAGGGCACCCAATCTACGAGCAGTACTTC. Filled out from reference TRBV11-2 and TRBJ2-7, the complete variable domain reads EAGVAQSPRYKIIEKRQSVAFWCNPISGHATLYWYQQILGQGPKLLIQFQNNGVVDDSQLPKDRFSAERLKGVDSTLKIQPAKLEDSAVYLCASSPTGHPIYEQYFGPGTRLTVT.

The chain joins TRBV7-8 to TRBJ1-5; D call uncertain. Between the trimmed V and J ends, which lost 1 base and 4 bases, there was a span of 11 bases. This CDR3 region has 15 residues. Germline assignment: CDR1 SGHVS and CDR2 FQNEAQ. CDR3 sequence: CASSLGVGLNQPQHF. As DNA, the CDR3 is TGTGCCAGCAGCTTAGGTGTGGGCCTGAATCAGCCCCAGCATTTT.

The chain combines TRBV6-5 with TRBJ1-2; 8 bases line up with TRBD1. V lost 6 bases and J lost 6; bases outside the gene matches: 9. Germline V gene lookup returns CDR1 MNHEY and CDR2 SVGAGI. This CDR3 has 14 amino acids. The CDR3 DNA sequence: TGTGCCAGCAGCCCGCGGACAGGGCCACATGGCTACACCTTC. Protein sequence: CASSPRTGPHGYTF.

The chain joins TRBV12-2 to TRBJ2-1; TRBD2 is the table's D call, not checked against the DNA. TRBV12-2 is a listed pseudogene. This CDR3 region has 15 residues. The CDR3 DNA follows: TGTGCAAGTCGCTTAGCGTATCTCTACCACAATGAGCAGTTCTTC. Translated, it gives CASRLAYLYHNEQFF.

Here the CDR3 reads CASSPRLAGVADTQYF. The CDR3 region has the DNA TGTGCCAGCAGCCCCCGATTAGCGGGAGTGGCAGATACGCAGTATTTT. The rearrangement links TRBV9 to TRBJ2-3; 9 bases map to TRBD2. The trim removed 4 bases at V and 4 bases at J, leaving 10 bases unmatched. The V gene's germline CDR1 is SGDLS and CDR2 YYNGEE. This CDR3 has 16 residues.

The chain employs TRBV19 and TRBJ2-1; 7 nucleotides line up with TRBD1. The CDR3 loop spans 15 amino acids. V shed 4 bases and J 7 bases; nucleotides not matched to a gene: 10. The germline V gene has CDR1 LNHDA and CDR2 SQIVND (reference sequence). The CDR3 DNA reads TGTGCCAGTAGTACCCGATTAGACAGGGCTAATGAGCAGTTCTTC. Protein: CASSTRLDRANEQFF.

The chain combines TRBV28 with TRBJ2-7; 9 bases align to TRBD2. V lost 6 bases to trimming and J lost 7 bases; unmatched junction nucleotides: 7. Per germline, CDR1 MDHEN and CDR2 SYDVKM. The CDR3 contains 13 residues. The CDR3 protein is CASRPTAGGEQYF. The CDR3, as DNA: TGTGCCAGCAGACCCACCGCGGGAGGGGAGCAGTACTTC.

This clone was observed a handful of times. The CDR3, as DNA: TGTGCCAGCAGCGTATCGGCTAGCGGGGGGATTAAGGAGACCCAGTACTTC. It is translated as CASSVSASGGIKETQYF. The chain carries TRBV9 and TRBJ2-5; the match to TRBD2 covers 11 bases. Germline values: CDR1 SGDLS, CDR2 YYNGEE. CDR3 length: 17 residues. V trimming: 1 base; J trimming: 5 bases; junction bases outside the gene matches: 10.